This T cell receptor beta chain was retrieved from a study of T cell repertoires in cytomegalovirus infection. Study background: An indication of both CMV infection and matching HLA type came from public TCR beta signatures.

TCRdb re-derived calls from the reads in MiXCR, one entry per CDR3 protein. Among roughly 720,000 distinct CDR3 sequences listed, less than 40% were seen once. The receptor was isolated from a human donor in good health (CMV status not recorded). Some clones in this sample may be carry-over from other donors' samples. Source material: PBMCs.

The CDR3 nucleotides are TGTGCCAGCAGTTCCCCCCTCGGCAGCCACAATGAGCAGTTCTTC. Translated: CASSSPLGSHNEQFF. The chain has TRBV28 and TRBJ2-1; D unclear. The CDR3 has 15 amino acids. Germline loops: CDR1 MDHEN, CDR2 SYDVKM. The germline V and J ends were trimmed by 4 bases and 5 bases, with 15 bases remaining between them.